A single sample gave rise to the 25 T cell receptor beta chains below, sequenced in a study of T cell responses to AZD1222 COVID-19 vaccine. The protocol was immunoSEQ multiplex PCR, while the TCRdb copy is restricted to in-frame clones and leaves out a portion. This sample has over 110,000 clones, with 85% to 95% found just once. The specimen was peripheral blood, collected on day 0 of AZD1222 vaccination. Source of these receptors: an adult in good health.

The CDR3 DNA reads TGCGCCAGCAGCCCGTGGGGGGAAAAACTGTTTTTT. Protein product: CASSPWGEKLFF. V is TRBV5-1 and J is TRBJ1-4; perhaps TRBD1 as D (5 bases). V lost 4 bases and J 8 bases, leaving 9 bases between the germline ends. The CDR3 is 12 residues long. CDR1 SGHRS and CDR2 YFSETQ come from the germline V gene.

The rearrangement uses TRBV9 and TRBJ2-3; 9 bases agree with TRBD2. This CDR3 is built from 13 residues. From germline, CDR1 is SGDLS and CDR2 YYNGEE. The junction had 3 bases not matched to a gene; V was cut back by 7 bases and J by 3 bases. CDR3 sequence reads: CASGAGGTDTQYF. The CDR3 DNA sequence: TGTGCCAGCGGGGCGGGAGGGACAGATACGCAGTATTTT.

The chain recombines TRBV23-1 with TRBJ1-2; TRBD1 matches at 8 bases. TRBV23-1 is reported as an ORF; its role is uncertain. Trimming removed 0 bases from V and 2 bases from J; junction bases left unmatched: 11. The CDR3 covers 18 residues. The CDR3 DNA reads TGCGCCAGCAGTCAATCGATTTGGACAGGGAGAACCAACTATGGCTACACCTTC. Its protein product is CASSQSIWTGRTNYGYTF.

This chain uses TRBV9 with TRBJ2-2; no reliable D call. Trimming took off 0 bases at V and 3 bases at J, with 6 bases between the two ends. This CDR3 region has 14 residues. Germline-derived CDR1 and CDR2 are SGDLS and YYNGEE. CDR3 nucleotides: TGTGCCAGCAGCGTAGACGACTACACCGGGGAGCTGTTTTTT. Its protein is CASSVDDYTGELFF.

This clone was seen just once. The chain combines TRBV7-8 with TRBJ1-4; unclear D gene. The ends were cut back, 5 bases at V and 4 bases at J, with 14 bases in the middle. CDR1 is SGHVS and CDR2 is FQNEAQ in the germline V gene. This CDR3 spans 15 amino acids. CDR3 nucleotide sequence: TGTGCCAGCAGCCTCAGTATCATTAGTAATGAAAAACTGTTTTTT. Protein sequence: CASSLSIISNEKLFF.

This clone occurred a few times. V is TRBV6-2 or TRBV6-3 and J is TRBJ1-1; D possibly corresponds to TRBD1 (5 bases). Germline V gene lookup returns CDR1 MNHEY and CDR2 SVGEGT. This CDR3 region has 13 residues. The V end was cut by 4 bases, the J end by 6 bases, with 12 bases between. The chain's CDR3 is CASSSGGTPEAFF. The CDR3 nucleotides read TGTGCCAGCAGTTCGGGGGGAACCCCTGAAGCTTTCTTT.

The chain links TRBV4-2 to TRBJ2-1; 8 bases line up with TRBD2. This CDR3 is built from 15 residues. Germline trimming cut 0 bases from V and 4 bases from J; bases unmatched to any gene: 2. CDR1 is LGHNA and CDR2 is YNFKEQ in the germline V gene. The CDR3 nucleotides read TGTGCCAGCAGCCAAGACGGGAGGGGTTACAATGAGCAGTTCTTC. It codes for CASSQDGRGYNEQFF.

The chain has TRBV29-1 and TRBJ2-3, with a possible D match to TRBD1 (5 bases). Trimming took off 7 bases at V and 2 bases at J, with 7 bases between the two ends. The length of the CDR3 is 11 residues. Germline V CDR1 and CDR2: SQVTM, ANQGSEA. CDR3 DNA sequence: TGCAGCGGACAGAACACAGATACGCAGTATTTT. As protein: CSGQNTDTQYF.

V is TRBV19 and J is TRBJ2-2; D might be TRBD1 (5 bases). V was shortened by 2 bases and J by 3 bases, with 7 bases between the two germline ends. Germline values: CDR1 LNHDA, CDR2 SQIVND (reference sequence). The CDR3 is made up of 14 amino acids. CDR3 residues: CASSIQGYTGELFF. The CDR3, as DNA: TGTGCCAGTAGTATACAGGGTTACACCGGGGAGCTGTTTTTT.

This clone is a singleton in its sample. This chain connects TRBV3-1 (or the pseudogene TRBV3-2) to TRBJ1-2; D is unclear. V was trimmed by 1 base and J by 8 bases, leaving 8 bases between them. The CDR3 extends over 12 amino acids. Germline V gene sequence: CDR1 LGHDT, CDR2 YNNKEL (reference sequence). The DNA of the CDR3 is TGTGCCAGCAGCCAAGTACGGGGAGGCTACACCTTC. This codes for CASSQVRGGYTF.

The chain carries TRBV6-5 and TRBJ2-2; D might be TRBD1 (6 bases). Germline V gene data show CDR1 as MNHEY and CDR2 as SVGAGI. The CDR3 extends over 14 amino acids. V was cut by 6 bases and J by 1 base, with 9 bases left in between. The CDR3 region is CASRRGQNTGELFF. As DNA, the CDR3 is TGTGCCAGCAGAAGGGGACAGAACACCGGGGAGCTGTTTTTT.

The gene calls are TRBV18 and TRBJ2-7; weak D call: TRBD1 (7 bases). Germline assignment: CDR1 KGHSH and CDR2 LQKENI. The CDR3 is 13 amino acids. Trimming pared 5 bases from V and 6 bases from J, leaving 14 bases between. CDR3 region: CASSIPQGGEQYF. The CDR3 nucleotides read TGTGCCAGCTCAATCCCGCAGGGGGGCGAGCAGTACTTC.

The chain joins TRBV2 to TRBJ2-7; the D call may be TRBD1 or TRBD2 (5 bases each). CDR3 length: 16 amino acids. Germline V gives CDR1 SNHLY, CDR2 FYNNEI. The ends were cut back, 2 bases at V and 4 bases at J, with 18 bases in the middle. This CDR3 is CASSELRAGSSYEQYF. DNA of the CDR3: TGTGCCAGCAGTGAATTAAGGGCAGGGAGCAGTTACGAGCAGTACTTC.

This sequence joins TRBV5-6 and TRBJ2-1; 11 positions match TRBD2. The CDR3 sequence is 15 residues long. With 4 bases clipped from V and 5 bases from J, the junction kept 5 bases outside the gene matches. Germline CDR1 SGHDT, CDR2 YYEEEE. The CDR3 protein is CASSLGTSGHNEQFF. CDR3 sequence (DNA): TGTGCCAGCAGCCTCGGGACTAGCGGACACAATGAGCAGTTCTTC.

The V call is TRBV5-1, the J call TRBJ2-7, with D maybe TRBD1 (5 bases). CDR1 is SGHRS, CDR2 YFSETQ, per germline. The CDR3 runs to 13 residues. Between the trimmed V and J ends, which lost 4 bases and 2 bases, there was a span of 10 bases. CDR3 DNA: TGCGCCAGCAGCCCCGACAGACCCTACGAGCAGTACTTC. It encodes CASSPDRPYEQYF.

The J gene is TRBJ1-2, the V gene TRBV4-3; TRBD1 matches at 7 bases. Germline assignment: CDR1 LGHNA and CDR2 YSLEER. Germline trimming cut 1 base from V and 4 bases from J; bases unmatched to any gene: 3. This CDR3 has 14 amino acids. The CDR3 DNA is TGCGCCAGCAGCCAAGGAGACAGGGTCTATGGCTACACCTTC. This gives the protein CASSQGDRVYGYTF.

The chain has TRBV9 and TRBJ1-3, with D maybe TRBD1 (5 bases). V lost 6 bases and J 0 bases, leaving 10 bases between the germline ends. The CDR3 is 14 residues long. CDR1 SGDLS and CDR2 YYNGEE come from the germline V gene. CDR3 loop: CASNGGTSGNTIYF. Here the CDR3 DNA reads TGTGCCAGCAATGGAGGGACCTCTGGAAACACCATATATTTT. The full variable domain, with the rest looked up from reference TRBV9 and TRBJ1-3, is DSGVTQTPKHLITATGQRVTLRCSPRSGDLSVYWYQQSLDQGLQFLIQYYNGEERAKGNILERFSAQQFPDLHSELNLSSLELGDSALYFCASNGGTSGNTIYFGEGSWLTVV.

V is TRBV3-1 (or the pseudogene TRBV3-2) and J is TRBJ1-3; 9 bases line up with TRBD1. Germline V lookup: CDR1 LGHDT, CDR2 YNNKEL (reference sequence). The V and J ends lost 1 base and 0 bases, in that order; junction bases with no gene match: 7. There are 18 residues in the CDR3. The CDR3 loop is CASSQAGTGLSSGNTIYF. The CDR3 DNA follows: TGTGCCAGCAGCCAAGCCGGGACAGGGCTTAGCTCTGGAAACACCATATATTTT.

This chain uses TRBV6-2 or TRBV6-3 with TRBJ1-1; TRBD1 agrees at 7 bases. Germline assignment: CDR1 MNHEY and CDR2 SVGEGT. The CDR3 spans 15 residues. J lost 5 bases, V lost 4 bases, and 10 bases had no gene match. CDR3 coding DNA: TGTGCCAGCAGTTCCCCCCGGACAGGTAAAACTGAAGCTTTCTTT. Translation gives CASSSPRTGKTEAFF.

This clone was seen once. This sequence joins TRBV19 and TRBJ1-5; maybe TRBD1 (6 bases). With 2 bases removed from V and 5 bases from J, the gap between germline ends came to 13 bases. CDR1 is LNHDA and CDR2 is SQIVND in the germline V gene (reference sequence). The CDR3 contains 15 residues. CDR3 protein: CASSISEQGDQPQHF. CDR3 nucleotides: TGTGCCAGTAGTATATCGGAACAGGGTGATCAGCCCCAGCATTTT.

This clone appeared a single time. The chain employs TRBV4-3 and TRBJ1-3; no reliable D call. The V gene's germline CDR1 is LGHNA and CDR2 YSLEER. The V end lost 0 bases, the J end lost 0 bases, and 21 bases lay between the germline ends. The CDR3 contains 20 residues. CDR3 sequence (DNA): TGCGCCAGCAGCCAAGATATCGGCAGAGCGCTACATATCTCTGGAAACACCATATATTTT. Translation gives CASSQDIGRALHISGNTIYF.

This chain links TRBV11-3 with TRBJ1-2, with D unclear. V was trimmed by 5 bases and J by 1 base, leaving 11 bases between them. The CDR3 runs 14 residues. Germline loops: CDR1 SGHNT, CDR2 YENEEA. CDR3 in amino acids: CASSRVPINYGYTF. As DNA, the CDR3 is TGTGCCAGCAGCCGAGTCCCCATTAACTATGGCTACACCTTC.

V and J are TRBV4-2 and TRBJ2-7, with D possibly being TRBD1 or TRBD2 (5 bases each). V was cut by 3 bases and J by 1 base, with 13 bases left in between. The germline CDR1 and CDR2 sequences are LGHNA and YNFKEQ. The CDR3 is 15 residues long. Written as DNA, the CDR3 is TGTGCCAGCAGCCAGGTAAGGGACGGATCCTACGAGCAGTACTTC. This translates into CASSQVRDGSYEQYF.

The chain uses TRBV9 and TRBJ1-5; D is ambiguous. Germline V lookup: CDR1 SGDLS, CDR2 YYNGEE. The CDR3 loop spans 14 amino acids. V gave up 0 bases and J gave up 0 bases, with 4 bases separating them. The CDR3 bases are TGTGCCAGCAGCGTAGATAGTAGCAATCAGCCCCAGCATTTT. Protein sequence: CASSVDSSNQPQHF.

This chain connects TRBV2 to TRBJ1-5; 7 positions match TRBD1. The V gene's germline CDR1 is SNHLY and CDR2 FYNNEI. Germline trimming cut 4 bases from V and 5 bases from J; bases unmatched to any gene: 5. This CDR3 is 14 amino acids long. CDR3 in amino acids: CASSARTGHQPQHF. CDR3 nucleotide sequence: TGTGCCAGCAGTGCCAGGACAGGCCATCAGCCCCAGCATTTT.